The 2 T cell receptor beta chains in this list originate from one sample, sequenced in a study of blood T cell repertoires in COVID-19 (dated by TCRdb to the early 2020s). Library creation used the immunoSEQ multiplex PCR assay. Drawn from immuneACCESS, this table holds only the in-frame rearrangements with V and J called that TCRdb kept. Clones are partly lost; checked studies trace under half to an unresolved V gene and leave the rest unexplained. The sample data list 250,000 or so clones, and 86% of these were observed just once. Of the sample, about 12% falls within the top ten clones. Sequenced sample: peripheral blood. The receptors originated from a man older than 75 with acute or convalescent COVID-19.

The CDR3 nucleotides read TGTGCCAGCAGTTTTGGGACAGCTCTGCCCCTCCACTTT. This translates into CASSFGTALPLHF. This chain joins TRBV28 and TRBJ1-6; TRBD1 aligns across 7 bases. With V trimmed by 3 bases and J by 13 bases, 6 bases remained unmatched. CDR1 and CDR2 from the germline V gene are MDHEN and SYDVKM. CDR3 length: 13 residues.

The rearrangement joins TRBV28 to TRBJ1-3, with a tentative D call TRBD1 (5 bases). The CDR3 is 14 amino acids. In germline, CDR1 is MDHEN, CDR2 SYDVKM. The V and J ends lost 8 bases and 0 bases respectively, with 11 bases between them. CDR3 in amino acids: CASGGELSGNTIYF. In DNA, the CDR3 is TGTGCCAGCGGGGGGGAACTCTCTGGAAACACCATATATTTT. Variable domain in full (rest from reference TRBV28 and TRBJ1-3): DVKVTQSSRYLVKRTGEKVFLECVQDMDHENMFWYRQDPGLGLRLIYFSYDVKMKEKGDIPEGYSVSREKKERFSLILESASTNQTSMYLCASGGELSGNTIYFGEGSWLTVV.